This record looks at one T cell receptor (beta chain) sequence and its context. Its antigen remains unknown. The V and J ends lost 4 bases and 4 bases, in that order; junction bases with no gene match: 3. CDR3 length equals 14 residues. CDR1 LNHDA and CDR2 SQIVND come from the germline V gene (reference sequence). The data are from a study of cytomegalovirus exposure and HLA in healthy donors. Background on the study: In an earlier analysis, 95 million to 140 million unique TCR beta sequences were found from 150 million to 200 million T cells. The study, taken as a whole, reports: The authors excluded some V segments, including TRBV6-2 and TRBV6-3, as indistinguishable. The later analysis indicated that the majority of CMV-associated TCR beta chains appeared HLA-restricted.

Use of 60 Vbeta and 13 Jbeta primers characterized the PCR. The method was immunoSEQ multiplex PCR; TCRdb's version includes in-frame clones alone and lacks a portion of them. The sample includes over 100,000 clones, about 76% of them seen just once. This TCR derives from a woman in her thirties or forties in good health and CMV-seronegative. The specimen was PBMCs. This chain joins TRBV19 and TRBJ1-2, with 10 bases lining up with TRBD1. CDR3 nucleotides: TGTGCCAGTAGTAAGGGACAGGGGAGCTATGGCTACACCTTC. This encodes CASSKGQGSYGYTF.